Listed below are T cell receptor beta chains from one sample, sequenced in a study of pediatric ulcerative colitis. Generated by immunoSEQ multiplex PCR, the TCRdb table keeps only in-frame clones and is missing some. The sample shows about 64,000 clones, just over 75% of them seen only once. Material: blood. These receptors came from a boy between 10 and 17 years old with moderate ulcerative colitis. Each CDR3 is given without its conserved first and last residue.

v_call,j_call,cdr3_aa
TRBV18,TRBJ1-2,ASSPSTLNYGYT
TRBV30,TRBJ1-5,AWSSGLNFPDRVRGQPQH
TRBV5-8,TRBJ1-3,ASSLDLSGNTIY
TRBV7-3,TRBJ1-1,ASSSQGITEAF
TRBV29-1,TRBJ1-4,SVLGQPNEKLF
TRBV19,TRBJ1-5,ASSIESGDQPQH
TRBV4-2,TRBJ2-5,ASSHPLAGPARETQY
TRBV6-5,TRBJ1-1,ASSYSVGILNTEAF
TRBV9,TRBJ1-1,ASSARQNTEAF
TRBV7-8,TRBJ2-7,ASSLVGGGAGYEQY
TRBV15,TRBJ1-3,ATSRLTATGNTIY
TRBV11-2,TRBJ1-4,ASSQQETDEKLF
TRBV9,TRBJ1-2,ASSFDFLGGYT
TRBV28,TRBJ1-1,ASSPGTGWAEAF
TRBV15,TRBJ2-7,ATSADTNYEQY
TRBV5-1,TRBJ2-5,ASSRQGARETQY
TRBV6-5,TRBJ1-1,ASSLTGRTEAF
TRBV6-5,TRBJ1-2,ASSTGGYNYGYT
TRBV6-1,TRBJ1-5,ASRGPGHLNQPQH
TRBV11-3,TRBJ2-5,ASSSRAKDRAQETQY
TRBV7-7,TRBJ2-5,ASSLSSGRETQY
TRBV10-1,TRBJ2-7,ASSGNNSPDEQY
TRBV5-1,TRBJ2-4,ASSLETTAKNIQY
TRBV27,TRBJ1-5,ATSSRTGSNQPQH
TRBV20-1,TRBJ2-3,SAGLDTQY
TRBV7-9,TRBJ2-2,ASTGTVNTGELF